Below, 20 T cell receptor beta chains from the same sample are listed, as sequenced in a study of CD8+ T cells in alopecia areata. cDNA prepared by RNA extraction and subsequent reverse transcription served as the template for sequencing. TCRdb's table, derived via immunoSEQ multiplex PCR, lists solely in-frame clones and lacks some. The sample holds about 180,000 clones, 59% seen once. Sequenced here: CD4+ T cells sorted from blood, sampled at week 0. The source of these receptors is a human donor with alopecia areata.

This clone has a handful of counts. The chain employs TRBV29-1 and TRBJ1-1; D unresolved. Germline assignment: CDR1 SQVTM and CDR2 ANQGSEA. Trimming cost V 5 bases and J 5 bases, with 12 bases left between them. CDR3 length: 12 amino acids. CDR3 protein: CSVRAPGTEAFF. As DNA, the CDR3 is TGCAGCGTTAGGGCCCCGGGTACTGAAGCTTTCTTT. The full variable domain, with the rest looked up from reference TRBV29-1 and TRBJ1-1, is SAVISQKPSRDICQRGTSLTIQCQVDSQVTMMFWYRQQPGQSLTLIATANQGSEATYESGFVIDKFPISRPNLTFSTLTVSNMSPEDSSIYLCSVRAPGTEAFFGQGTRLTVV.

This clone has more than one count but fewer than ten. This sequence joins TRBV11-2 and TRBJ1-1, with D perhaps matching TRBD1 (6 bases). V lost 7 bases and J lost 4, with 16 bases in between. CDR3 size: 14 residues. Germline V gene sequence: CDR1 SGHAT, CDR2 FQNNGV. The CDR3 reads CASTGQEGVTEAFF. The CDR3 DNA is TGTGCCAGCACCGGTCAGGAGGGGGTCACTGAAGCTTTCTTT.

The rearrangement links TRBV6-5 to TRBJ1-4; possible D gene TRBD1, 5 bases. Germline-derived CDR1 and CDR2 are MNHEY and SVGAGI. Trimming took off 8 bases at V and 5 bases at J, with 12 bases between the two ends. The CDR3 runs 13 residues. CDR3 protein: CASGGLANEKLFF. The CDR3 DNA follows: TGTGCCAGCGGGGGACTGGCGAATGAAAAACTGTTTTTT.

CDR3 residues: CAWSVGSGWYNEQFF. The CDR3 DNA follows: TGTGCCTGGAGTGTGGGCAGCGGCTGGTACAATGAGCAGTTCTTC. The V and J genes are TRBV30 and TRBJ2-1; TRBD2 might be the D (5 bases). The ends were cut back, 0 bases at V and 4 bases at J, with 13 bases in the middle. This CDR3 has 15 residues. Germline CDR1 reads GTSNPN; CDR2 reads SVGIG (reference sequence).

This chain connects TRBV5-4 to TRBJ2-3; D possibly corresponds to TRBD2 (6 bases). V dropped 0 bases and J dropped 14 bases, with 16 bases sitting between them. CDR1 and CDR2 (germline): SGHNT, YYREEE (reference sequence). The CDR3 extends over 13 amino acids. The CDR3 bases are TGTGCCAGCAGCTTGGCCTCAGAGACTAGATGGTATTTT. This encodes CASSLASETRWYF.

This clone came up once. V gene TRBV4-1 combines with J gene TRBJ1-2; D is undetermined. This CDR3 has 13 amino acids. Germline assignment: CDR1 MGHRA and CDR2 YSYEKL. The germline V and J ends were trimmed by 1 base and 4 bases, with 7 bases remaining between them. This chain's CDR3 is CASSQVSGYGYTF. The CDR3 DNA follows: TGCGCCAGCAGCCAAGTTTCAGGCTATGGCTACACCTTC.

This chain links TRBV29-1 with TRBJ2-7, with D possibly matching TRBD2 (6 bases). The CDR3 spans 15 residues. Germline CDR1 and CDR2: SQVTM and ANQGSEA. The V gene lost 6 bases and the J gene lost 3 bases, with 21 bases spanning the gap. CDR3: CSVDALAGGRYEQYF. CDR3 nucleotides: TGCAGCGTCGATGCCTTGGCAGGAGGGCGCTACGAGCAGTACTTC.

This clone was detected only once. The chain links TRBV29-1 to TRBJ2-5; D is perhaps TRBD1 (5 bases). The V end was cut by 4 bases, the J end by 5 bases, with 20 bases between. Per the germline V gene, CDR1 is SQVTM and CDR2 is ANQGSEA. The CDR3 consists of 15 residues. CDR3 sequence (DNA): TGCAGCGTTGGCGATCAGGGTTTCCTCGGGGAGACCCAGTACTTC. This sequence encodes CSVGDQGFLGETQYF.

The chain has TRBV2 and TRBJ1-4; TRBD1 agrees at 7 bases. There are 14 residues in the CDR3. The V gene's germline CDR1 is SNHLY and CDR2 FYNNEI. V lost 7 bases, J lost 6 bases, and 8 bases stayed unmatched. CDR3 DNA: TGTGCCAGCAAGGCCGGGACAGTCGATGAAAAACTGTTTTTT. Its translation is CASKAGTVDEKLFF.

The chain links TRBV10-3 to TRBJ1-6, with 8 nucleotides matching TRBD1. This CDR3 region has 14 residues. V trimming: 6 bases; J trimming: 10 bases; junction bases outside the gene matches: 8. The germline V gene encodes CDR1 ENHRY and CDR2 SYGVKD. CDR3 residues: CAIRPGQDLSPLHF. CDR3 coding DNA: TGTGCCATCAGACCGGGACAGGACCTATCACCCCTCCACTTT.

The chain is built from TRBV11-2 and TRBJ2-2; D call uncertain. The V end was cut by 5 bases, the J end by 7 bases, with 17 bases between. The CDR3 is made up of 15 amino acids. Germline CDR1 reads SGHAT; CDR2 reads FQNNGV. The CDR3 region has the DNA TGTGCCAGCAGCCTGACTCCAGGTGATAGCGGGGAGCTGTTTTTT. This sequence encodes CASSLTPGDSGELFF. Using reference TRBV11-2 and TRBJ2-2 for the parts outside the CDR3, the full variable domain is EAGVAQSPRYKIIEKRQSVAFWCNPISGHATLYWYQQILGQGPKLLIQFQNNGVVDDSQLPKDRFSAERLKGVDSTLKIQPAKLEDSAVYLCASSLTPGDSGELFFGEGSRLTVL.

The chain has TRBV5-4 and TRBJ2-3; D is uncertain. The CDR3 is 15 amino acids. Germline V gene sequence: CDR1 SGHNT, CDR2 YYREEE (reference sequence). Trimming removed 0 bases from V and 0 bases from J, with 8 bases in between. CDR3 in DNA: TGTGCCAGCAGCTTGGAAGGGCGGAGCACAGATACGCAGTATTTT. The encoded protein is CASSLEGRSTDTQYF.

This chain joins TRBV5-6 and TRBJ2-2; D might be TRBD1 (5 bases). V was pared by 0 bases and J by 8 bases, with 14 bases between. CDR3 length: 15 residues. Germline V CDR1 and CDR2: SGHDT, YYEEEE. The CDR3 region has the DNA TGTGCCAGCAGCTTGGTGGGCAGGGCGCCGGGGGAGCTGTTTTTT. This gives the protein CASSLVGRAPGELFF.

This clone was picked up a small number of times. The chain couples TRBV7-9 to TRBJ1-5; D gene ambiguous. The CDR3 has 14 residues. With 2 bases removed from V and 2 bases from J, the gap between germline ends came to 7 bases. Germline V lookup: CDR1 SEHNR, CDR2 FQNEAQ (reference sequence). This chain's CDR3 is CASSLSTGNQPQHF. CDR3 DNA sequence: TGTGCCAGCAGCTTATCCACGGGCAATCAGCCCCAGCATTTT. Together with reference TRBV7-9 and TRBJ1-5, the CDR3 gives the full variable domain: DTGVSQNPRHKITKRGQNVTFRCDPISEHNRLYWYRQTLGQGPEFLTYFQNEAQLEKSRLLSDRFSAERPKGSFSTLEIQRTEQGDSAMYLCASSLSTGNQPQHFGDGTRLSIL.

The V call is TRBV6-6, the J call TRBJ1-1, with 7 bases matching TRBD1. V shed 6 bases and J 1 base; nucleotides not matched to a gene: 11. Germline V lookup: CDR1 MNHNY, CDR2 SVGAGI (reference sequence). The CDR3 runs 16 residues. The CDR3 loop reads CASRTERQGRNTEAFF. The CDR3 DNA reads TGTGCCAGCAGAACAGAAAGACAGGGCAGGAACACTGAAGCTTTCTTT.

A few counts support this clone. Here the CDR3 DNA reads TGTGCCACCTCGCCCGTGAACACTGAAGCTTTCTTT. Encoded protein: CATSPVNTEAFF. This chain links TRBV6-6 with TRBJ1-1, with unresolved D. V was trimmed by 10 bases and J by 0 bases, leaving 9 bases between them. The CDR3 has 12 residues. Germline CDR1 is MNHNY and CDR2 is SVGAGI (reference sequence).

The gene calls are TRBV5-1 and TRBJ1-1; 10 bases fit TRBD1. The V gene end was trimmed by 3 bases and the J gene end by 1 base; junction bases not matched to a gene: 3. The CDR3 spans 15 residues. The germline V gene has CDR1 SGHRS and CDR2 YFSETQ. CDR3 sequence reads: CASSWRTGGNTEAFF. CDR3 nucleotide sequence: TGCGCCAGCAGCTGGCGGACAGGGGGGAACACTGAAGCTTTCTTT.

This clone occurred a few times. Here the CDR3 DNA reads TGTGCCAGCAGCCCCCTGGACAGGGAGAACTATGGCTACACCTTC. Translated, it gives CASSPLDRENYGYTF. The gene calls are TRBV11-1 and TRBJ1-2; TRBD1 matches 8 bases. Germline CDR1 SGHAT, CDR2 FQDESV (reference sequence). The junction had 7 bases not matched to a gene; V was cut back by 5 bases and J by 2 bases. The length of the CDR3 is 15 residues.

The rearrangement links TRBV30 to TRBJ1-2; no clear D gene. This CDR3 region has 12 residues. Germline assignment: CDR1 GTSNPN and CDR2 SVGIG (reference sequence). V was shortened by 0 bases and J by 14 bases, with 16 bases between the two germline ends. CDR3 amino acids: CAWSVRSSLGTF. The DNA of the CDR3 is TGTGCCTGGAGTGTACGGTCCAGCCTAGGAACCTTC.

The chain links TRBV29-1 to TRBJ1-1, with D uncertain. The ends were cut back, 4 bases at V and 4 bases at J, with 19 bases in the middle. The CDR3 extends over 15 amino acids. Germline assignment: CDR1 SQVTM and CDR2 ANQGSEA. This CDR3 is CSVALFESRVTEAFF. CDR3 nucleotide sequence: TGCAGCGTTGCCCTCTTTGAGAGTCGGGTCACTGAAGCTTTCTTT.